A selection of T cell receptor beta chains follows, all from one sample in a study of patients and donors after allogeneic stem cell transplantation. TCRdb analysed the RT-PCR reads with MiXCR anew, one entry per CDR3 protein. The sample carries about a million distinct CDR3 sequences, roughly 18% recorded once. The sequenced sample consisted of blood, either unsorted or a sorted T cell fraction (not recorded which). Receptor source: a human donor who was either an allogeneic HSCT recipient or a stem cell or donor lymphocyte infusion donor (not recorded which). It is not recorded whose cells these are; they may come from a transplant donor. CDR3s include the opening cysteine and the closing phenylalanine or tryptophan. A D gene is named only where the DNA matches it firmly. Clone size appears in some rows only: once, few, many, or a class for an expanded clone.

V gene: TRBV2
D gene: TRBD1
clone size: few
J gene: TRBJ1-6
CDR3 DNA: TGTGCCAGCAGTGATGGCAGGGGGTACTCACCCCTCCACTTT
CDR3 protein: CASSDGRGYSPLHF

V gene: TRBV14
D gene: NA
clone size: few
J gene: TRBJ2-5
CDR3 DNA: TGTGCCAGCAGCCAAGCGGGCAGAGAAGAGACCCAGTACTTC
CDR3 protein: CASSQAGREETQYF

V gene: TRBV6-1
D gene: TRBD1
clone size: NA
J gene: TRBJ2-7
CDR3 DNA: TGTGCCAGCAGCGCGGCCGGGACAGGGAAGGACGAGCAGTACTTC
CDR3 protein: CASSAAGTGKDEQYF

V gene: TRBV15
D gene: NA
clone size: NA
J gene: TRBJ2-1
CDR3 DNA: TGTGCCACCAGCAGCGGGAGTGCCTACAATGAGCAGTTCTTC
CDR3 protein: CATSSGSAYNEQFF

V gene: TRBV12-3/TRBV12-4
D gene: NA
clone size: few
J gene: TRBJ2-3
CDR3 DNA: TGTGCCAGCAGCGAGGGGGAAAACCCTAGCACAGATACGCAGTATTTT
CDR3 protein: CASSEGENPSTDTQYF

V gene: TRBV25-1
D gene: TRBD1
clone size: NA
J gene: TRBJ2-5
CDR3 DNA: TGTGCCAGCAGTGAATTAGACAGGGGGCCAGAGACCCAGTACTTC
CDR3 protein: CASSELDRGPETQYF

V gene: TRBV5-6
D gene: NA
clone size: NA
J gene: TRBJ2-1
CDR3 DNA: TGTGCCAGCAGCTCTGGTGGGGTGAAGCCGTTCTTC
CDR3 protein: CASSSGGVKPFF

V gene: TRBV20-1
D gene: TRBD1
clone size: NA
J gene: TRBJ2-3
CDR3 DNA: TGCAGTTCCACGCACAGGGGGCGGGACACAGATACGCAGTATTTT
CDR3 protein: CSSTHRGRDTDTQYF

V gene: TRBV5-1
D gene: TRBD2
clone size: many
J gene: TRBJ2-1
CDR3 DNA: TGTGCCAGCAGCTTTGGCGGGAGCTCCTACAATGAGCAGTTCTTC
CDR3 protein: CASSFGGSSYNEQFF

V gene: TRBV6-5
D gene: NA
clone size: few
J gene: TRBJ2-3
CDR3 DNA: TGTGCCAGCAGTTACTCGAGGCGGGAAAGCACAGATACGCAGTATTTT
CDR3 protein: CASSYSRRESTDTQYF

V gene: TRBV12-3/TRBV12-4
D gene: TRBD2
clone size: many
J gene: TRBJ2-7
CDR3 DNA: TGTGCCAGCAGTTTTGGTCTTTCTAGCGGCTACGAGCAGTACTTC
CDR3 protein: CASSFGLSSGYEQYF

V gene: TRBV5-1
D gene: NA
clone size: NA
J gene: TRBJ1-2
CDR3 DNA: TGCGCCAGCAGCCCCCAGCCGGGACACCCTTCCTATGGCTACACCTTC
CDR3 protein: CASSPQPGHPSYGYTF

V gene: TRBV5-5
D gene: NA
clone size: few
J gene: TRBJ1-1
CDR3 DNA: TGTGCCAGCAGCTTGGGCACAGCTCGTAACACTGAAGCTTTCTTT
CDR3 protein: CASSLGTARNTEAFF

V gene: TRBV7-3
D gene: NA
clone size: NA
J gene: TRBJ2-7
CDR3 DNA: TGTGCCAGCAGCCCCCACCACGGGTCCTACGAGCAGTACTTC
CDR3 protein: CASSPHHGSYEQYF

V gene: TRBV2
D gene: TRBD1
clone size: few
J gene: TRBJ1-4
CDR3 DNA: TGTGCCAGCGTCGACAGGGACGGGGAAAAACTGTTTTTT
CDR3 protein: CASVDRDGEKLFF

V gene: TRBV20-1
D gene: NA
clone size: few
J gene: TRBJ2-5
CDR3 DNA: TGCAGTGCTAGAGATATTAGGGGAGAGACCCAGTACTTC
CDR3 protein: CSARDIRGETQYF

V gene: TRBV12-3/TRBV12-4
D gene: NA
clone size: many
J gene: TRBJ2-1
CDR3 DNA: TGTGCCAGCAGTTCCGTCCCCTCGTACAACGGCGAGCAGTTCTTC
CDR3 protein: CASSSVPSYNGEQFF

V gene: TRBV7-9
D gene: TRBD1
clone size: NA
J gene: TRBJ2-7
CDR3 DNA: TGTGCCAGCAGCTTTCCGACAGGGATGTCCGAGCAGTACTTC
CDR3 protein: CASSFPTGMSEQYF

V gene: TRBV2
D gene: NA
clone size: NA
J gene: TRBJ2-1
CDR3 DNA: TGTGCCAGCAGTTCAGGTCCCGTCCGCCCGAGCAATGAGCAGTTCTTC
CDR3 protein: CASSSGPVRPSNEQFF

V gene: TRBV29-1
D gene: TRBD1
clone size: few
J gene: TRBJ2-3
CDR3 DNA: TGCAGCGTCGTGAAACCCCGACAGGGGCCAAGCACAGATACGCAGTATTTT
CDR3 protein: CSVVKPRQGPSTDTQYF

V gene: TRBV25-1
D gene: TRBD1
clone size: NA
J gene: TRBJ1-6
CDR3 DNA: TGTGCCAGCAGGCGGGGGGACAGGGTCTCACCCCTCCACTTT
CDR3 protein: CASRRGDRVSPLHF

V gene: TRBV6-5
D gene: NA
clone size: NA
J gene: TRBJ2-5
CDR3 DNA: TGTGCCAGCAGTTACATTGTAGGAGGGTCAGAGACCCAGTACTTC
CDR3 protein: CASSYIVGGSETQYF

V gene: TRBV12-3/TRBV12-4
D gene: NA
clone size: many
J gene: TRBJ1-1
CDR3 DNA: TGTGCCAGCAGTTTAGGCAGTGAAGCTTTCTTT
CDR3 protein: CASSLGSEAFF

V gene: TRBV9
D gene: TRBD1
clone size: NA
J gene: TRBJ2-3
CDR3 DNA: TGTGCCAGCAGCGTAGTGACAGGGAGCACAGATACGCAGTATTTT
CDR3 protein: CASSVVTGSTDTQYF

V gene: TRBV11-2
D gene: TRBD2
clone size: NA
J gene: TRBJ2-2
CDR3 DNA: TGTGCCAGCAGACCGGGACTAGCGGGGGGCTCGAACACCGGGGAGCTGTTTTTT
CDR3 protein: CASRPGLAGGSNTGELFF

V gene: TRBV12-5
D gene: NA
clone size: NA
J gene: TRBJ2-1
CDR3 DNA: TGTGCTAGTTTTGGGGGGTCAGGTGAGCAGTTCTTC
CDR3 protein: CASFGGSGEQFF

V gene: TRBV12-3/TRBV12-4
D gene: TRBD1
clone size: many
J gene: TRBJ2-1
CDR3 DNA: TGTGCCAGCAGTCCGGGACAGGGAATCTACAATGAGCAGTTCTTC
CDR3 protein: CASSPGQGIYNEQFF

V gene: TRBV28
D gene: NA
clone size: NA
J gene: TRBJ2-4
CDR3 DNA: TGTGCCAGCAGTTTCTCCACCCCAGGGAACATTCAGTACTTC
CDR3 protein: CASSFSTPGNIQYF

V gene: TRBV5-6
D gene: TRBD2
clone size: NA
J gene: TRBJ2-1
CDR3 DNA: TGTGCCAGCAGCTCCCGGGGACTAGCGGGACGCCCGGAGCAGTTCTTC
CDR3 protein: CASSSRGLAGRPEQFF

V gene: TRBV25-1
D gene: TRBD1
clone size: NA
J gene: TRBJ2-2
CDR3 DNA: TGTGCCAGCAGTGGACGACAGGGGGGGGTCGGGGAGCTGTTTTTT
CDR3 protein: CASSGRQGGVGELFF

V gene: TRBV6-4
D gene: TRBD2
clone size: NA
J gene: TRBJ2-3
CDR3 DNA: TGTGCCAGCAGTGACAGGACTAGCGGGAGCGCAGATACGCAGTATTTT
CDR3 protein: CASSDRTSGSADTQYF